This T cell receptor beta chain was observed in a study of blood T cell repertoires in COVID-19. TCRdb's table, derived via immunoSEQ multiplex PCR, lists solely in-frame clones and lacks some. Here the sample spans over 110,000 clones, approximately 90% being singletons. The CDR3 has 16 residues. With 1 base removed from V and 1 base from J, the gap between germline ends came to 13 bases. Germline loops: CDR1 LNHDA, CDR2 SQIVND (reference sequence). This chain uses TRBV19 with TRBJ1-1; the D is unclear. Sequenced: peripheral blood. The receptor's source is a human donor in a cohort sampled during active COVID-19. For the CDR3, the DNA is TGTGCCAGTAGTATAGGAGGGTCCCCGGCGAACACTGAAGCTTTCTTT. It codes for CASSIGGSPANTEAFF.